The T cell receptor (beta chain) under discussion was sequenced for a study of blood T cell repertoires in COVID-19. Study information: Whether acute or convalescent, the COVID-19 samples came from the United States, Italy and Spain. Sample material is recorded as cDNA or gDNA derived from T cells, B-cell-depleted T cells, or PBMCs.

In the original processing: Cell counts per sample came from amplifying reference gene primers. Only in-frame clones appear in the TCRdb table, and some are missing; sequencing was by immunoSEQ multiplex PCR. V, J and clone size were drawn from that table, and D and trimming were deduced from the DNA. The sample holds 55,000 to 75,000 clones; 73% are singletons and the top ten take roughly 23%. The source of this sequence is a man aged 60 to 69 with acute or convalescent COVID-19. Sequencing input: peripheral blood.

The DNA of the CDR3 is TGTGCCAGCAGCCGGTCGCGGGGACTCTCCTACAATGAGCAGTTCTTC. Its translation is CASSRSRGLSYNEQFF. J is TRBJ2-1 and V is TRBV5-8; perhaps TRBD2 as D (6 bases). The germline CDR1 and CDR2 sequences are SGHTS and YDEGEE. The CDR3 has 16 amino acids. V lost 4 bases, J lost 0 bases, and 14 bases lay in between. The variable domain in full, with the rest retrieved from reference TRBV5-8 and TRBJ2-1, is EAGVTQSPTHLIKTRGQQATLRCSPISGHTSVYWYQQALGLGLQFLLWYDEGEERNRGNFPPRFSGRQFPNYSSELNVNALELEDSALYLCASSRSRGLSYNEQFFGPGTRLTVL.